This T cell receptor beta chain was recorded in a study of spatial heterogeneity in lung cancer. Study-level results: Ubiquitous and regional expanded TCR counts tracked ubiquitous and regional nonsynonymous mutations, respectively. In tumors, expanded intratumoral alpha and beta TCR counts tracked mutation counts.

Time point denoted: sample taken at primary tumor resection. TCRdb re-derived calls from the 5' RACE reads in MiXCR, one entry per CDR3 protein. Here the sample spans approximately 26,000 distinct CDR3 sequences, 8.8% being singletons. This CDR3 has 16 amino acids. V dropped 6 bases and J dropped 2; count of bases not matched to a gene: 9. CDR1 and CDR2 from the germline V gene are MDHEN and SYDVKM. This clonotype was detected a few times. Its matching antigen is unknown. The receptor comes from a male donor with early-stage non-small cell lung cancer. The sample consisted of lung tumor tissue, taken at surgery. The chain has TRBV28 and TRBJ2-2; TRBD1 aligns across 7 bases. The CDR3 DNA follows: TGTGCCAGCAGGGAACCGGGACAGATAAACACCGGGGAGCTGTTTTTT. Translating it yields CASREPGQINTGELFF.